This T cell receptor beta chain was recovered during a study of blood T cell repertoires in COVID-19 (TCRdb year 2020). Context from the whole study: Samples from collaborators originated in the United States, Italy and Spain and spanned both the acute and convalescent phases of COVID-19. The material from the prospective study consisted of cDNA or gDNA derived from T cells, B-cell-depleted T cells, or PBMCs. The dataset comprised deeply sampled blood TCRbeta repertoires from subjects exposed to, actively infected with, or recovered from COVID-19. A freely available public database, intended as a resource for researchers studying the immune response to SARS-CoV-2, is where the repertoires were released. The samples were drawn from the first 160 participants of the ongoing ImmuneRACE study and from over a thousand subjects provided by 6 global collaborators. The sample metadata nearly always contained a de-identified subject ID, COVID-19 status, age in years and sex. Where available, HLA class I and class II types were taken from metadata supplied by the sample provider and were not determined by assay-based typing.

In this sample, this clone turned up once. It lacks a known antigen. Per-base qualities were not stored, and no clone one base away is much larger. TCRbeta CDR3 regions were amplified from genomic DNA by means of the immunoSEQ Assay, a bias-controlled multiplex PCR. The authors' analysis ran thus. Within the assay, amplification of reference gene primers was used to estimate how many nucleated cells each sample contained. To quantify the absolute abundance of each unique TCRbeta CDR3 rearrangement, sequence reads were collapsed and filtered. Productive Simpson clonality was computed per sample as the square root of Simpson's diversity index over productive rearrangements. TCRdb stores this immuneACCESS table with in-frame sequences only. Part of the clones is absent; in the studies checked, under half of the shortfall reflects unresolved V genes, and no reason is known for the rest. V and J calls and clone size are as listed in that table; D and trimming were resolved from the DNA. Within this sample are about 330,000 clones, with around 87% of them counted one time only. In total, the top ten clones hold roughly 5.2% of the sample.

CDR1 and CDR2 were assigned from the germline V gene as ENHRY and SYGVKD. The trim is 11 bases for V and 5 bases for J, with a gap of 19 bases between the germline ends. The CDR3 goes from the cysteine to the phenylalanine over 14 residues. Only the CDR3 portion is preserved as DNA: 42 bases, with reading frame beginning at the first base. In the prospective study, participants were about 18 to 100 years old, resided in approximately 22 geographic areas of the United States, and were enrolled through a virtual design. To assign participants to cohorts, the prospective study relied on clinical history that participants themselves reported in a screening survey and a study questionnaire. For ImmuneRACE Cohort 3, a participant was defined as recovered based on two consecutive negative NP/OP PCR tests, clearance by a healthcare professional, or resolution of symptoms. In the prospective study, mobile phlebotomists collected whole blood, serum and a nasopharyngeal or oropharyngeal swab from each participant. Participants in the prospective study had the option to provide additional blood draws and questionnaires over a roughly two-month period. Blood samples from the prospective study were shipped frozen or at room temperature prior to DNA extraction.

Results and caveats for the whole study, not just this receptor: How much clinical and demographic metadata was included differed by source and by participant, and the metadata was provided uncurated.

The sample comprised PBMCs or T cells enriched from blood (not recorded which). The chain couples TRBV10-3 to TRBJ1-5; TRBD1 could be the D gene, as 6 bases match. The origin of this receptor is a woman aged 25 to 45 who had recovered from COVID-19. At the DNA level, the sequence is TGTGCCGTAGGAAGAGACAGGTTTCATCAGCCCCAGCATTTT. The resulting protein is CAVGRDRFHQPQHF.